What follows is one TCR beta chain and its context. The antigen this receptor binds is unknown. The sample holds no much larger clone one base away, and base qualities are not on file. This specimen comes from a study of shared clonotypes between healthy human individuals (dated by TCRdb to the early 2020s). About the investigation overall: A couple of women and a few men aged 18 to 49 years were included in the cohort. Blood TCR repertoires of about 5 healthy adults were deeply sequenced to estimate repertoire size and the extent of clonotype sharing between individuals. Libraries were prepared and TCR repertoires were sequenced by different laboratories using diverse techniques, in order to increase sequencing depth and limit assay-specific biases. Per donor, leukapheresis produced somewhere between about 0.94 and 9 billion PBMCs.

Donors were healthy HIV-negative adults with no recently reported acute infections or vaccinations. Every donor was a Caucasian adult living in Nashville, Tennessee, USA. For unsorted samples, tens of millions of PBMCs were counted, and genomic DNA was extracted using the QIAamp DNA Blood Mini kit. After blood collection by leukapheresis, PBMCs were isolated using Ficoll-Histopaque density gradient centrifugation and then cryopreserved in the vapor phase of liquid nitrogen. TCR CDR3 regions were amplified from genomic DNA by multiplex PCR using the deep immunoSEQ assay. Extracted genomic DNA from each cell subset was distributed evenly across all wells of several immunoSEQ 96-well plates, and each plate was treated as a replicate. For unsorted PBMC, approximately 300 ng of genomic DNA, equivalent to about 30,000 T cell genomes, went into each replicate PCR. Genomic DNA from unsorted PBMC was sequenced over ten immunoSEQ deep assay plates. Purified libraries were quantified with a Qubit 3.0 fluorometer, sized on a Bioanalyzer 2100, and re-quantified with the KAPA Library Quantification kit. A separate single-read 150-cycle Illumina NextSeq 550 flow cell was used to sequence each immunoSEQ 96-well plate. Turning to the authors' computational methods: The immunoSEQ output contained only junctional sequences without quality scores, so filtering could not match that applied to full-length reads. Sequences were annotated with PyIR, a Python wrapper for IgBLAST v1.9, and V/J genes and CDR3 were assigned using IMGT germline references. Any read was removed if the V/J assignment was weak (E-value above 1e-6), the CDR3 was missing, or the read contained stop codons, out-of-frame junctions, or ambiguous translated residues. V3J clonotypes were defined as sequences sharing an identical inferred V gene, J gene, and CDR3 amino acid sequence. To compute the percentage overlap between repertoires, the number of shared unique clonotypes was divided by the size of the smaller repertoire. Three approaches were used to assess repertoire richness: RTK rarefaction, the Chao1 estimator, and Recon v2.1 estimates of unobserved clonotypes. The table comes from immuneACCESS by way of TCRdb, which keeps in-frame sequences with V and J called. Part of the clones is missing from these tables; in studies checked, under half for an unresolved V gene and the rest for unknown reasons. The V and J calls and the clone size are those of that table, but D and trimming were determined from the DNA. The sample records about half a million clones, 79% of which are singletons. The top ten constitute approximately 12% of the sample.

Broad study findings and their caveats: Based on pairwise subsampling, the degree of clonotype sharing among donors was expected to be affected by sequencing depth. Only blood was sampled, and tissue TCR repertoires likely differ from those in blood. The small number of donors limited the genetic and exposure-history diversity represented.

The sequenced sample consisted of PBMCs. This receptor was identified in a woman aged 35 to 49 in good health. Some clones in this sample may be carry-over from other donors' samples.

At the DNA level, the sequence is TGTGCCAGCAGTGGAGTTGACGCGGGAGGCCGCCTCATCGGCGAGCAGTACTTC. Its translation is CASSGVDAGGRLIGEQYF. The chain is assembled from TRBV2 and TRBJ2-7, and 8 junctional nucleotides match TRBD2. From a lookup of the germline V gene, CDR1 and CDR2 are SNHLY and FYNNEI. V has 4 bases trimmed and J has 6 bases trimmed; junction bases matching no gene number 20. From the cysteine through the phenylalanine, the CDR3 covers 18 amino acids. The kept DNA is CDR3 alone, 54 bases in frame from the first base.